This TCR beta chain originates from a study of Graves' ophthalmopathy and Graves' hyperthyroidism. The study amplified TCR beta CDR3 regions using RNA transcripts. An initial RT-PCR round employing HTBI primers preceded a second-round multiplex PCR. TCRdb processed the multiplex PCR reads anew with MiXCR; each CDR3 protein has one entry. The table shows about 400,000 distinct CDR3 sequences, with about a sixth occurring only once. The V gene lost 6 bases and the J gene lost 1 base, with 9 bases spanning the gap. The CDR3 totals 13 residues. The germline CDR1 and CDR2 sequences are MDHEN and SYDVKM. Overall study findings and caveats: Ophthalmopathy and stable hyperthyroidism were discriminated by a 13-signature model, with about 90% sensitivity and 81.08% specificity. The authors also found most expanded thyroid clonotypes above 0.001 frequency in blood. Ophthalmopathy progression was predicted by the model at around 70% sensitivity and 72.22% specificity.

Uncontrolled infections, other autoimmune diseases, pregnancy or lactation barred patients from enrollment. Comment on this clonotype: The target antigen is unknown.

The clonotype comes from a young woman with Graves' ophthalmopathy. Input material: peripheral blood. This sequence joins TRBV28 and TRBJ2-5; maybe TRBD1 (5 bases). Here the CDR3 DNA reads TGTGCCAGCAGGTCAGGGATCCAAGAGACCCAGTACTTC. Residues: CASRSGIQETQYF.